Shown below are 6 T cell receptor beta chains from a single sample sequenced in a study of regulatory T cells in long-lasting Graves disease. iRepertoire HTBI primers and Arm-PCR of CDR3 regions built TCR beta libraries. In TCRdb, the multiplex PCR reads were re-called with MiXCR into one record per CDR3 protein. The sample carries about 340,000 distinct CDR3 sequences, about 19% recorded once. Specified time point: persistent/refractory GD, antithyroid drugs over 5 years with positive TRAb. PBMCs were the source of the RNA used for TCR sequencing. The sequencing here drew on peripheral blood mononuclear cells (PBMCs), taken when the disease was refractory, from a patient treated with antithyroid drugs. Source of these receptors: a female donor with Graves disease.

This clonotype was detected many times. V usage is TRBV28 and J usage is TRBJ2-7; the D gene is possibly TRBD1 (6 bases). Trimming cost V 5 bases and J 6 bases, with 20 bases left between them. Germline CDR1 and CDR2: MDHEN and SYDVKM. The CDR3 is 15 amino acids. The CDR3 sequence is CASSTTIGGVGEQYF. The CDR3 bases are TGTGCCAGCAGTACCACGATAGGGGGAGTCGGCGAGCAGTACTTC.

V and J are TRBV7-2 and TRBJ2-3, with no clear D. The CDR3 totals 15 residues. CDR1 and CDR2 from the germline V gene are SGHTA and FQGNSA. V lost 3 bases, J lost 2 bases, and 12 bases lay in between. The CDR3 DNA is TGTGCCAGCAGCTTTGAACTATCTTCCACAGATACGCAGTATTTT. The encoded protein is CASSFELSSTDTQYF.

This clonotype was found many times. The chain carries TRBV20-1 and TRBJ1-5; possibly TRBD1 for D (5 bases). V shed 6 bases and J shed 1 base, with 13 bases lying between them. CDR1 and CDR2 from the germline V gene are DFQATT and SNEGSKA (reference sequence). This CDR3 is 14 amino acids long. CDR3 in amino acids: CSARVGGSNQPQHF. The CDR3 bases are TGCAGTGCCAGGGTAGGTGGGAGCAATCAGCCCCAGCATTTT.

This clonotype was counted ten times or more. In DNA form, the CDR3 reads TGTGCCAGCAGGGACAGGGGGGCTAACTATGGCTACACCTTC. Its protein is CASRDRGANYGYTF. This rearrangement joins TRBV2 to TRBJ1-2, with 10 nucleotides matching TRBD1. Germline V CDR1 and CDR2: SNHLY, FYNNEI. The CDR3 has 14 residues. V gave up 6 bases and J gave up 0 bases; unmatched junction bases: 1.

The chain joins TRBV6-1 to TRBJ1-2; possible D gene TRBD1, 5 bases. V was trimmed by 4 bases and J by 2 bases, leaving 11 bases between them. Germline V lookup: CDR1 MNHNS, CDR2 SASEGT. The CDR3 totals 14 residues. The CDR3: CASSGLRGNYGYTF. CDR3 DNA: TGTGCCAGCAGTGGCCTGCGGGGGAACTATGGCTACACCTTC.

The V and J genes are TRBV6-1 and TRBJ2-2; D gene uncertain. Between the trimmed V and J ends, which lost 5 bases and 2 bases, there was a span of 15 bases. This CDR3 contains 16 residues. Germline CDR1 is MNHNS and CDR2 is SASEGT. In DNA, the CDR3 is TGTGCCAGCAGTCGTGACACAGTCTCTAACACCGGGGAGCTGTTTTTT. Amino acids: CASSRDTVSNTGELFF.